This TCR beta chain was obtained from a study of cytomegalovirus exposure and HLA in healthy donors. V lost 5 bases, J lost 2 bases, and 2 bases stayed unmatched. The CDR3 contains 14 residues. Germline assignment: CDR1 SEHNR and CDR2 FQNEAQ (reference sequence). Profiling relied on immunoSEQ multiplex PCR, and the TCRdb table lists in-frame clones only, not all of them. The data show about 170,000 clones, more than 75% seen once. Sequenced sample: PBMCs. This TCR was sampled from a young man in good health and CMV-seropositive. V usage is TRBV7-9 and J usage is TRBJ2-5, with TRBD2 identical over 10 bases. For the CDR3, the DNA is TGTGCCAGCAGCCAGACTAGCGGGCAAGAGACCCAGTACTTC. As protein: CASSQTSGQETQYF. The complete variable domain, with remaining parts taken from reference TRBV7-9 and TRBJ2-5, reads DTGVSQNPRHKITKRGQNVTFRCDPISEHNRLYWYRQTLGQGPEFLTYFQNEAQLEKSRLLSDRFSAERPKGSFSTLEIQRTEQGDSAMYLCASSQTSGQETQYFGPGTRLLVL.